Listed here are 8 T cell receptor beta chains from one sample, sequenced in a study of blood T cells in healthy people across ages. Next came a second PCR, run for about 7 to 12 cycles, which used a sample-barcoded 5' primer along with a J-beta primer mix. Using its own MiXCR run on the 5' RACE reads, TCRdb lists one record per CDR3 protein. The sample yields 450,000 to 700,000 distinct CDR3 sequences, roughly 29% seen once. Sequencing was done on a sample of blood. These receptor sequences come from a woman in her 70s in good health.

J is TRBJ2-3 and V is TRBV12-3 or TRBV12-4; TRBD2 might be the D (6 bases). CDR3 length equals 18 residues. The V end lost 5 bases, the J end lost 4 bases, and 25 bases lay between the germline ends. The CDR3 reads CASSPRRERVDRADTQYF. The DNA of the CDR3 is TGTGCCAGCAGTCCCCGACGGGAGAGAGTCGACCGTGCAGATACGCAGTATTTT.

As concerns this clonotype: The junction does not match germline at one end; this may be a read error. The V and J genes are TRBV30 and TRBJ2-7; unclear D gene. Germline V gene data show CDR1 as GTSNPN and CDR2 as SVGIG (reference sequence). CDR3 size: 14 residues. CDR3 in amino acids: CAWTLRGTSYGQYF. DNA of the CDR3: TGTGCCTGGACCCTCCGTGGAACCTCCTACGGGCAGTACTTC.

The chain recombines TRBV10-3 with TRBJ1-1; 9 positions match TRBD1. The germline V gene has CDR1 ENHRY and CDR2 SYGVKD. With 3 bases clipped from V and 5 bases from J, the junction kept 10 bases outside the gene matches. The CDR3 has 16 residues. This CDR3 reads CAISEGQGRAGTEAFF. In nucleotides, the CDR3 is TGTGCCATCAGTGAAGGACAGGGGAGAGCGGGTACTGAAGCTTTCTTT.

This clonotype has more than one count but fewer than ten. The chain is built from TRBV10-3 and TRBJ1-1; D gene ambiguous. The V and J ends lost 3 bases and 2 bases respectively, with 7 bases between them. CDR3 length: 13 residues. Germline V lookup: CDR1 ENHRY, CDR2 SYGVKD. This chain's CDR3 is CAISELGNTEAFF. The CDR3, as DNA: TGTGCCATCAGTGAACTCGGAAACACTGAAGCTTTCTTT.

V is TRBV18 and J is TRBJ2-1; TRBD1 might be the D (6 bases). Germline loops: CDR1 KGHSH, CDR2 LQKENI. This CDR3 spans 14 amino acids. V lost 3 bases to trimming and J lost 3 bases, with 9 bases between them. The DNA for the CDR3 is TGTGCCAGCTCACCGGCGACAGGCTACAATGAGCAGTTCTTC. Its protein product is CASSPATGYNEQFF.

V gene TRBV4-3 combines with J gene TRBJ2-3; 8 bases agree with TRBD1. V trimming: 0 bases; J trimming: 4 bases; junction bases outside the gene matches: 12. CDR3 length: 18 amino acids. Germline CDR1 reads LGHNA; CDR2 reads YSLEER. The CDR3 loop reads CASSQEKTQGVGPDTQYF. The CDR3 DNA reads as TGCGCCAGCAGCCAAGAAAAAACACAGGGGGTAGGTCCAGATACGCAGTATTTT.

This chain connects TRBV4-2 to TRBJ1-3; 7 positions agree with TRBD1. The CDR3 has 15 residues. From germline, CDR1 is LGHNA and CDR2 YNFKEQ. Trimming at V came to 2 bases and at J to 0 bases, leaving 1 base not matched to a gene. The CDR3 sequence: CASSQTGDSGNTIYF. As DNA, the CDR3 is TGTGCCAGCAGCCAAACAGGGGACTCTGGAAACACCATATATTTT.

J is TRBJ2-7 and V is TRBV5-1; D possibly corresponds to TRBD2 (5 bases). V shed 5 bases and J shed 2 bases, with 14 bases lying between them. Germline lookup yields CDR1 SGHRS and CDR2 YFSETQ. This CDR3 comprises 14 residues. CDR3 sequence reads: CASSEGARTYEQYF. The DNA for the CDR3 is TGCGCCAGCAGTGAGGGAGCGAGAACCTACGAGCAGTACTTC.